Listed below are T cell receptor beta chains from one sample, sequenced in a study of T cells after yellow fever vaccination. TCRdb re-called the 5' RACE reads with MiXCR, one entry per CDR3 protein. The sample carries some 120,000 distinct CDR3 sequences, 7.5% to 10% recorded once. The sequenced sample was CD8+ T cells sorted from PBMCs, obtained on the day of the yellow fever booster vaccination. The receptors stem from a young man who received the YFV17D yellow fever vaccine. Each CDR3 is given with its conserved first and last residue. The order of the fields is clone size, D gene, J gene, V gene, CDR3 protein, CDR3 DNA. The D gene is left open where the match is weak. Expanded clones are given a class, and other clones once, few, many or no size at all.

abundance: few; d_gene: -; j_gene: TRBJ1-3; v_gene: TRBV6-2/TRBV6-3; CDR3aa: CASSYSEDFGNTIYF; CDR3nt: TGTGCCAGCAGTTACTCGGAAGATTTCGGAAACACCATATATTTT
abundance: -; d_gene: -; j_gene: TRBJ1-1; v_gene: TRBV27; CDR3aa: CASSTGRVAEAFF; CDR3nt: TGTGCCAGCAGCACAGGGAGGGTGGCTGAAGCTTTCTTT
abundance: few; d_gene: TRBD1; j_gene: TRBJ2-1; v_gene: TRBV12-3/TRBV12-4; CDR3aa: CASTWTGGDYEQFF; CDR3nt: TGTGCCAGCACCTGGACAGGGGGGGATTATGAGCAGTTCTTC
abundance: many; d_gene: -; j_gene: TRBJ1-5; v_gene: TRBV3-1; CDR3aa: CASSQVGKNQPQHF; CDR3nt: TGTGCCAGCAGCCAAGTGGGGAAAAATCAGCCCCAGCATTTT
abundance: -; d_gene: TRBD2; j_gene: TRBJ2-5; v_gene: TRBV7-9; CDR3aa: CASSLGLAVETQYF; CDR3nt: TGTGCCAGCAGCTTAGGCCTAGCGGTGGAGACCCAGTACTTC
abundance: few; d_gene: TRBD1; j_gene: TRBJ1-6; v_gene: TRBV7-9; CDR3aa: CASSSAGGGDSPLHF; CDR3nt: TGTGCCAGCAGCTCCGCAGGGGGCGGGGATTCACCCCTCCACTTT
abundance: few; d_gene: -; j_gene: TRBJ1-1; v_gene: TRBV6-6; CDR3aa: CASSYDGNTEAFF; CDR3nt: TGTGCCAGCAGTTACGACGGAAACACTGAAGCTTTCTTT
abundance: -; d_gene: -; j_gene: TRBJ2-5; v_gene: TRBV2; CDR3aa: CASSVALAIETQYF; CDR3nt: TGTGCCAGCAGTGTTGCACTAGCCATAGAGACCCAGTACTTC
abundance: -; d_gene: TRBD2; j_gene: TRBJ2-3; v_gene: TRBV3-1; CDR3aa: CASSFGGAPDTQYF; CDR3nt: TGTGCCAGCAGCTTCGGGGGGGCCCCAGATACGCAGTATTTT
abundance: -; d_gene: -; j_gene: TRBJ2-3; v_gene: TRBV4-3; CDR3aa: CASSQDRFSPGDTQYF; CDR3nt: TGCGCCAGCAGCCAAGATAGATTTTCTCCAGGAGATACGCAGTATTTT
abundance: few; d_gene: -; j_gene: TRBJ1-4; v_gene: TRBV4-1; CDR3aa: CASSQEGGDPEKLFF; CDR3nt: TGCGCCAGCAGCCAAGAAGGTGGGGACCCCGAAAAACTGTTTTTT
abundance: many; d_gene: TRBD1; j_gene: TRBJ1-6; v_gene: TRBV20-1; CDR3aa: CSARTDRESSPLHF; CDR3nt: TGCAGTGCTAGAACCGACAGGGAAAGTTCACCCCTCCACTTT
abundance: -; d_gene: -; j_gene: TRBJ2-4; v_gene: TRBV9; CDR3aa: CASSGGAVKNIQYF; CDR3nt: TGTGCCAGCAGCGGCGGGGCGGTCAAAAACATTCAGTACTTC
abundance: -; d_gene: TRBD2; j_gene: TRBJ2-3; v_gene: TRBV5-1; CDR3aa: CASSSRLATLSTDTQYF; CDR3nt: TGCGCCAGCAGCTCCCGACTAGCGACCCTCAGTACAGATACGCAGTATTTT
abundance: few; d_gene: -; j_gene: TRBJ1-1; v_gene: TRBV12-3/TRBV12-4; CDR3aa: CASNRVGFTEAFF; CDR3nt: TGTGCCAGCAACAGGGTGGGTTTTACTGAAGCTTTCTTT
abundance: many; d_gene: -; j_gene: TRBJ2-2; v_gene: TRBV7-6; CDR3aa: CASSLEGGELFF; CDR3nt: TGTGCCAGCAGCTTAGAAGGCGGGGAGCTGTTTTTT
abundance: few; d_gene: -; j_gene: TRBJ2-2; v_gene: TRBV14; CDR3aa: CASSQTGRYTGELFF; CDR3nt: TGTGCCAGCAGCCAAACGGGGCGGTACACCGGGGAGCTGTTTTTT
abundance: few; d_gene: -; j_gene: TRBJ1-2; v_gene: TRBV7-3; CDR3aa: CASSSTAGDYGYTF; CDR3nt: TGTGCCAGCAGCTCCACAGCCGGGGACTATGGCTACACCTTC
abundance: many; d_gene: -; j_gene: TRBJ1-5; v_gene: TRBV7-2; CDR3aa: CASSLERYSNQPQHF; CDR3nt: TGTGCCAGCAGCTTAGAGCGGTATAGCAATCAGCCCCAGCATTTT
abundance: -; d_gene: TRBD2; j_gene: TRBJ2-3; v_gene: TRBV4-2; CDR3aa: CASSQTSGLDADTQYF; CDR3nt: TGTGCCAGCAGCCAGACTAGCGGCCTCGACGCAGATACGCAGTATTTT
abundance: -; d_gene: -; j_gene: TRBJ2-1; v_gene: TRBV7-9; CDR3aa: CASSEGTYNEQFF; CDR3nt: TGTGCCAGCAGCGAAGGGACCTACAATGAGCAGTTCTTC
abundance: -; d_gene: -; j_gene: TRBJ1-1; v_gene: TRBV27; CDR3aa: CASSPQSWTEAFF; CDR3nt: TGTGCCAGCAGTCCCCAGTCCTGGACTGAAGCTTTCTTT
abundance: -; d_gene: -; j_gene: TRBJ2-3; v_gene: TRBV12-3/TRBV12-4; CDR3aa: CASSSQLANLQGGEYTDTQYF; CDR3nt: TGTGCCAGCAGTTCACAATTGGCGAACCTTCAGGGGGGGGAATACACAGATACGCAGTATTTT
abundance: few; d_gene: TRBD1; j_gene: TRBJ2-2; v_gene: TRBV7-6; CDR3aa: CATQEGGPNTGELFF; CDR3nt: TGTGCCACGCAAGAAGGGGGCCCGAACACCGGGGAGCTGTTTTTT
abundance: few; d_gene: TRBD2; j_gene: TRBJ2-1; v_gene: TRBV12-3/TRBV12-4; CDR3aa: CASTAGRGGLVDNEQFF; CDR3nt: TGTGCCAGCACCGCGGGGCGGGGGGGCCTAGTTGACAATGAGCAGTTCTTC
abundance: -; d_gene: TRBD1; j_gene: TRBJ2-1; v_gene: TRBV5-1; CDR3aa: CASSLATLGTGGVNEQFF; CDR3nt: TGCGCCAGCAGCTTGGCAACCCTAGGGACAGGGGGCGTCAATGAGCAGTTCTTC
abundance: few; d_gene: -; j_gene: TRBJ2-1; v_gene: TRBV4-1; CDR3aa: CASSQGMRGGEQFF; CDR3nt: TGCGCCAGCAGCCAAGGTATGAGGGGAGGTGAGCAGTTCTTC
abundance: few; d_gene: TRBD2; j_gene: TRBJ2-5; v_gene: TRBV6-1; CDR3aa: CASSEGILAGVQETQYF; CDR3nt: TGTGCCAGCAGTGAAGGGATACTAGCGGGGGTGCAAGAGACCCAGTACTTC
abundance: -; d_gene: -; j_gene: TRBJ2-3; v_gene: TRBV4-3; CDR3aa: CASSPWAGQRTDTQYF; CDR3nt: TGCGCCAGCAGCCCCTGGGCAGGGCAAAGGACAGATACGCAGTATTTT
abundance: many; d_gene: -; j_gene: TRBJ2-3; v_gene: TRBV6-2/TRBV6-3; CDR3aa: CASSYSTRGVSNTDTQYF; CDR3nt: TGTGCCAGCAGTTACTCCACCCGAGGGGTGTCCAACACAGATACGCAGTATTTT
abundance: -; d_gene: -; j_gene: TRBJ1-2; v_gene: TRBV5-1; CDR3aa: CASSPVEGGNYGYTF; CDR3nt: TGCGCCAGCAGCCCCGTGGAGGGGGGTAACTATGGCTACACCTTC
abundance: many; d_gene: -; j_gene: TRBJ2-1; v_gene: TRBV4-1; CDR3aa: CASSQVGSHNEQFF; CDR3nt: TGCGCCAGCAGCCAAGTGGGCAGTCACAATGAGCAGTTCTTC
abundance: few; d_gene: -; j_gene: TRBJ2-7; v_gene: TRBV6-1; CDR3aa: CATSRTPTYEQYF; CDR3nt: TGTGCCACCTCCCGGACACCAACCTACGAGCAGTACTTC
abundance: few; d_gene: -; j_gene: TRBJ2-1; v_gene: TRBV29-1; CDR3aa: CSVPYAGAPYNEQFF; CDR3nt: TGCAGCGTCCCCTACGCGGGGGCGCCATACAATGAGCAGTTCTTC
abundance: few; d_gene: -; j_gene: TRBJ1-1; v_gene: TRBV7-9; CDR3aa: CASTSTFRGDTEAFF; CDR3nt: TGTGCCAGCACATCTACATTCCGTGGGGACACTGAAGCTTTCTTT
abundance: -; d_gene: -; j_gene: TRBJ2-1; v_gene: TRBV29-1; CDR3aa: CSVTDPDYNEQFF; CDR3nt: TGCAGCGTTACCGATCCTGACTACAATGAGCAGTTCTTC
abundance: many; d_gene: -; j_gene: TRBJ2-1; v_gene: TRBV2; CDR3aa: CASLALNSYNEQFF; CDR3nt: TGTGCCAGCCTAGCGCTAAACTCCTACAATGAGCAGTTCTTC
abundance: few; d_gene: TRBD2; j_gene: TRBJ2-1; v_gene: TRBV3-1; CDR3aa: CASSPSAFGAGGRQFF; CDR3nt: TGTGCCAGCAGCCCGTCCGCCTTCGGGGCGGGGGGGCGGCAGTTCTTC
abundance: -; d_gene: -; j_gene: TRBJ1-1; v_gene: TRBV29-1; CDR3aa: CSVLVNTEAFF; CDR3nt: TGCAGCGTTCTGGTGAACACTGAAGCTTTCTTT
abundance: -; d_gene: -; j_gene: TRBJ1-1; v_gene: TRBV7-2; CDR3aa: CASSRGWGAEAFF; CDR3nt: TGTGCCAGCAGCCGGGGATGGGGCGCTGAAGCTTTCTTT
abundance: few; d_gene: -; j_gene: TRBJ2-2; v_gene: TRBV20-1; CDR3aa: CSAQGTDTGELFF; CDR3nt: TGCAGTGCACAGGGGACTGACACCGGGGAGCTGTTTTTT
abundance: few; d_gene: TRBD1; j_gene: TRBJ2-1; v_gene: TRBV11-2; CDR3aa: CASSLGRGTGAYNEQFF; CDR3nt: TGTGCCAGCAGCTTAGGTAGGGGGACAGGGGCATACAATGAGCAGTTCTTC
abundance: few; d_gene: TRBD1; j_gene: TRBJ2-2; v_gene: TRBV5-6; CDR3aa: CASSYPGTENTGELFF; CDR3nt: TGTGCCAGCAGTTACCCCGGGACAGAGAACACCGGGGAGCTGTTTTTT
abundance: few; d_gene: TRBD2; j_gene: TRBJ2-5; v_gene: TRBV10-2; CDR3aa: CASSPQASGIETQYF; CDR3nt: TGCGCCAGCAGCCCCCAAGCCAGCGGGATTGAGACCCAGTACTTC
abundance: many; d_gene: TRBD2; j_gene: TRBJ2-1; v_gene: TRBV6-4; CDR3aa: CASSETSGGAHEQFF; CDR3nt: TGTGCCAGCAGTGAAACTAGCGGGGGGGCACATGAGCAGTTCTTC
abundance: few; d_gene: -; j_gene: TRBJ1-2; v_gene: TRBV6-5; CDR3aa: CASSPGDPYNYGYTF; CDR3nt: TGTGCCAGCAGCCCAGGGGATCCTTACAACTATGGCTACACCTTC
abundance: -; d_gene: -; j_gene: TRBJ2-5; v_gene: TRBV7-8; CDR3aa: CASSRGQNIETQYF; CDR3nt: TGTGCCAGCAGCCGCGGACAGAACATCGAGACCCAGTACTTC
abundance: -; d_gene: TRBD1; j_gene: TRBJ1-1; v_gene: TRBV10-3; CDR3aa: CAISHELGTGFTAFF; CDR3nt: TGTGCCATCAGTCATGAGCTGGGGACAGGGTTTACAGCTTTCTTT
abundance: -; d_gene: -; j_gene: TRBJ1-5; v_gene: TRBV3-1; CDR3aa: CASSHGGWQPQHF; CDR3nt: TGTGCCAGCAGCCACGGGGGGTGGCAGCCCCAGCATTTT
abundance: many; d_gene: TRBD2; j_gene: TRBJ2-1; v_gene: TRBV20-1; CDR3aa: CSADPGLAHNEQFF; CDR3nt: TGCAGTGCTGACCCGGGACTAGCCCACAATGAGCAGTTCTTC